This T cell receptor beta chain stems from a study of T cells after yellow fever vaccination. Whole-study findings and limits: The study found a weaker secondary response that peaked faster, day 5 versus 15. Overall, a small share of clonotypes was seen in both CD4 and CD8 compartments.

Germline V CDR1 and CDR2: MNHEY, SMNVEV (reference sequence). Trimming removed 6 bases at V and 6 bases at J, with 12 bases between. The CDR3 is 14 amino acids. Generation of TCR cDNA used 5'RACE template switching (which added a universal primer site and UMIs). TCRdb itself ran the 5' RACE reads through MiXCR, one entry per CDR3 protein. Seen here are approximately 85,000 distinct CDR3 sequences, approximately 12% observed once, and the top ten hold roughly 24%. This clonotype has a handful of counts. Here the sequenced sample was CD8+ T cells not binding an NS4B(214-222) dextramer, sorted from PBMCs, taken more than 20 days after the first yellow fever vaccination. The sequence came from a man in his late teens or twenties who received the YFV17D yellow fever vaccine. The genes are TRBV27 and TRBJ1-6; no clear D. CDR3 sequence: CASRIGLGNSPLHF. The CDR3 DNA is TGTGCCAGCAGAATAGGGTTGGGTAATTCACCCCTCCACTTT.